This T cell receptor (beta chain) was identified during a study of radiotherapy plus CTLA-4 blockade in lung cancer. Here immunoSEQ multiplex PCR was the method, and the copy in TCRdb shows in-frame clones only, minus some. The sample gives 62,000 or so clones, 79% of which show up once; 8.5% to 10% is in the top ten. This TCR derives from a human donor with non-small cell lung cancer who had a complete response to radiotherapy plus ipilimumab. Here the sequenced sample was peripheral blood, taken from a patient treated with radiotherapy plus ipilimumab.

The CDR3 spells CASSFPGANTGELFF. DNA for the CDR3: TGTGCCAGCAGCTTCCCGGGGGCGAACACCGGGGAGCTGTTTTTT. V and J are TRBV5-6 and TRBJ2-2, with TRBD2 as a possible D gene (6 bases). The CDR3 spans 15 residues. Germline-derived CDR1 and CDR2 are SGHDT and YYEEEE. V lost 2 bases and J lost 0, with 8 bases in between.